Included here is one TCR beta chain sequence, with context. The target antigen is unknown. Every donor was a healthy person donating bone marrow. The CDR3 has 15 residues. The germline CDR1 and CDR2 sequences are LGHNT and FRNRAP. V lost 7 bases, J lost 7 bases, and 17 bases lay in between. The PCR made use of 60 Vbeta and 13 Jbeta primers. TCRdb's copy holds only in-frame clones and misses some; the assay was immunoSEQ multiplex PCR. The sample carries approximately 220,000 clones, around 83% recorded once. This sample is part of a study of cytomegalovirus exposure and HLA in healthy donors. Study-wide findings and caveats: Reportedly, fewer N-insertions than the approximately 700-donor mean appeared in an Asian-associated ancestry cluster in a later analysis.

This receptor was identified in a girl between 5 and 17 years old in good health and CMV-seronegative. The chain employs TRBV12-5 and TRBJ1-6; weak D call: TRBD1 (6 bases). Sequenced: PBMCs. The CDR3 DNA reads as TGTGCTAGTGCCCCGAAATGGACAGAGAATTCACCCCTCCACTTT. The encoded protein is CASAPKWTENSPLHF.